The T cell receptor beta chain under discussion was sequenced for a study of T-cell memory formation after mild COVID-19. Study summary: TCR clusters were largely donor specific. Study results and caveats: The CD4+ clones that contracted clustered mainly within CM and EM, and the CD8+ clones concentrated in EMRA.

Germline loops: CDR1 DFQATT, CDR2 SNEGSKA (reference sequence). The CDR3 length is 14 residues. V was trimmed by 6 bases and J by 2 bases, leaving 17 bases between them. To note about this clonotype: The antigen remains unidentified.

Using constant-segment primers, 5'RACE produced TCR alpha and TCR beta cDNA libraries carrying sample barcodes and UMIs. TCRdb analysed the 5' RACE reads with MiXCR anew, one entry per CDR3 protein. The sample lists approximately 500,000 distinct CDR3 sequences, about 23% seen once, with 12% in the top ten. Sequenced input: PBMCs or a T cell subset sorted from them (not recorded which). The origin of this receptor is an adult woman who had mild COVID-19 (a few samples of this study predate the infection). Cell type and time point are not known. The chain joins TRBV20-1 to TRBJ2-7; either TRBD1 or TRBD2 may supply D (5 bases each). CDR3 in DNA: TGCAGTGCGAGGAGGACACAAAGCCCCTACGAGCAGTACTTC. Protein: CSARRTQSPYEQYF.